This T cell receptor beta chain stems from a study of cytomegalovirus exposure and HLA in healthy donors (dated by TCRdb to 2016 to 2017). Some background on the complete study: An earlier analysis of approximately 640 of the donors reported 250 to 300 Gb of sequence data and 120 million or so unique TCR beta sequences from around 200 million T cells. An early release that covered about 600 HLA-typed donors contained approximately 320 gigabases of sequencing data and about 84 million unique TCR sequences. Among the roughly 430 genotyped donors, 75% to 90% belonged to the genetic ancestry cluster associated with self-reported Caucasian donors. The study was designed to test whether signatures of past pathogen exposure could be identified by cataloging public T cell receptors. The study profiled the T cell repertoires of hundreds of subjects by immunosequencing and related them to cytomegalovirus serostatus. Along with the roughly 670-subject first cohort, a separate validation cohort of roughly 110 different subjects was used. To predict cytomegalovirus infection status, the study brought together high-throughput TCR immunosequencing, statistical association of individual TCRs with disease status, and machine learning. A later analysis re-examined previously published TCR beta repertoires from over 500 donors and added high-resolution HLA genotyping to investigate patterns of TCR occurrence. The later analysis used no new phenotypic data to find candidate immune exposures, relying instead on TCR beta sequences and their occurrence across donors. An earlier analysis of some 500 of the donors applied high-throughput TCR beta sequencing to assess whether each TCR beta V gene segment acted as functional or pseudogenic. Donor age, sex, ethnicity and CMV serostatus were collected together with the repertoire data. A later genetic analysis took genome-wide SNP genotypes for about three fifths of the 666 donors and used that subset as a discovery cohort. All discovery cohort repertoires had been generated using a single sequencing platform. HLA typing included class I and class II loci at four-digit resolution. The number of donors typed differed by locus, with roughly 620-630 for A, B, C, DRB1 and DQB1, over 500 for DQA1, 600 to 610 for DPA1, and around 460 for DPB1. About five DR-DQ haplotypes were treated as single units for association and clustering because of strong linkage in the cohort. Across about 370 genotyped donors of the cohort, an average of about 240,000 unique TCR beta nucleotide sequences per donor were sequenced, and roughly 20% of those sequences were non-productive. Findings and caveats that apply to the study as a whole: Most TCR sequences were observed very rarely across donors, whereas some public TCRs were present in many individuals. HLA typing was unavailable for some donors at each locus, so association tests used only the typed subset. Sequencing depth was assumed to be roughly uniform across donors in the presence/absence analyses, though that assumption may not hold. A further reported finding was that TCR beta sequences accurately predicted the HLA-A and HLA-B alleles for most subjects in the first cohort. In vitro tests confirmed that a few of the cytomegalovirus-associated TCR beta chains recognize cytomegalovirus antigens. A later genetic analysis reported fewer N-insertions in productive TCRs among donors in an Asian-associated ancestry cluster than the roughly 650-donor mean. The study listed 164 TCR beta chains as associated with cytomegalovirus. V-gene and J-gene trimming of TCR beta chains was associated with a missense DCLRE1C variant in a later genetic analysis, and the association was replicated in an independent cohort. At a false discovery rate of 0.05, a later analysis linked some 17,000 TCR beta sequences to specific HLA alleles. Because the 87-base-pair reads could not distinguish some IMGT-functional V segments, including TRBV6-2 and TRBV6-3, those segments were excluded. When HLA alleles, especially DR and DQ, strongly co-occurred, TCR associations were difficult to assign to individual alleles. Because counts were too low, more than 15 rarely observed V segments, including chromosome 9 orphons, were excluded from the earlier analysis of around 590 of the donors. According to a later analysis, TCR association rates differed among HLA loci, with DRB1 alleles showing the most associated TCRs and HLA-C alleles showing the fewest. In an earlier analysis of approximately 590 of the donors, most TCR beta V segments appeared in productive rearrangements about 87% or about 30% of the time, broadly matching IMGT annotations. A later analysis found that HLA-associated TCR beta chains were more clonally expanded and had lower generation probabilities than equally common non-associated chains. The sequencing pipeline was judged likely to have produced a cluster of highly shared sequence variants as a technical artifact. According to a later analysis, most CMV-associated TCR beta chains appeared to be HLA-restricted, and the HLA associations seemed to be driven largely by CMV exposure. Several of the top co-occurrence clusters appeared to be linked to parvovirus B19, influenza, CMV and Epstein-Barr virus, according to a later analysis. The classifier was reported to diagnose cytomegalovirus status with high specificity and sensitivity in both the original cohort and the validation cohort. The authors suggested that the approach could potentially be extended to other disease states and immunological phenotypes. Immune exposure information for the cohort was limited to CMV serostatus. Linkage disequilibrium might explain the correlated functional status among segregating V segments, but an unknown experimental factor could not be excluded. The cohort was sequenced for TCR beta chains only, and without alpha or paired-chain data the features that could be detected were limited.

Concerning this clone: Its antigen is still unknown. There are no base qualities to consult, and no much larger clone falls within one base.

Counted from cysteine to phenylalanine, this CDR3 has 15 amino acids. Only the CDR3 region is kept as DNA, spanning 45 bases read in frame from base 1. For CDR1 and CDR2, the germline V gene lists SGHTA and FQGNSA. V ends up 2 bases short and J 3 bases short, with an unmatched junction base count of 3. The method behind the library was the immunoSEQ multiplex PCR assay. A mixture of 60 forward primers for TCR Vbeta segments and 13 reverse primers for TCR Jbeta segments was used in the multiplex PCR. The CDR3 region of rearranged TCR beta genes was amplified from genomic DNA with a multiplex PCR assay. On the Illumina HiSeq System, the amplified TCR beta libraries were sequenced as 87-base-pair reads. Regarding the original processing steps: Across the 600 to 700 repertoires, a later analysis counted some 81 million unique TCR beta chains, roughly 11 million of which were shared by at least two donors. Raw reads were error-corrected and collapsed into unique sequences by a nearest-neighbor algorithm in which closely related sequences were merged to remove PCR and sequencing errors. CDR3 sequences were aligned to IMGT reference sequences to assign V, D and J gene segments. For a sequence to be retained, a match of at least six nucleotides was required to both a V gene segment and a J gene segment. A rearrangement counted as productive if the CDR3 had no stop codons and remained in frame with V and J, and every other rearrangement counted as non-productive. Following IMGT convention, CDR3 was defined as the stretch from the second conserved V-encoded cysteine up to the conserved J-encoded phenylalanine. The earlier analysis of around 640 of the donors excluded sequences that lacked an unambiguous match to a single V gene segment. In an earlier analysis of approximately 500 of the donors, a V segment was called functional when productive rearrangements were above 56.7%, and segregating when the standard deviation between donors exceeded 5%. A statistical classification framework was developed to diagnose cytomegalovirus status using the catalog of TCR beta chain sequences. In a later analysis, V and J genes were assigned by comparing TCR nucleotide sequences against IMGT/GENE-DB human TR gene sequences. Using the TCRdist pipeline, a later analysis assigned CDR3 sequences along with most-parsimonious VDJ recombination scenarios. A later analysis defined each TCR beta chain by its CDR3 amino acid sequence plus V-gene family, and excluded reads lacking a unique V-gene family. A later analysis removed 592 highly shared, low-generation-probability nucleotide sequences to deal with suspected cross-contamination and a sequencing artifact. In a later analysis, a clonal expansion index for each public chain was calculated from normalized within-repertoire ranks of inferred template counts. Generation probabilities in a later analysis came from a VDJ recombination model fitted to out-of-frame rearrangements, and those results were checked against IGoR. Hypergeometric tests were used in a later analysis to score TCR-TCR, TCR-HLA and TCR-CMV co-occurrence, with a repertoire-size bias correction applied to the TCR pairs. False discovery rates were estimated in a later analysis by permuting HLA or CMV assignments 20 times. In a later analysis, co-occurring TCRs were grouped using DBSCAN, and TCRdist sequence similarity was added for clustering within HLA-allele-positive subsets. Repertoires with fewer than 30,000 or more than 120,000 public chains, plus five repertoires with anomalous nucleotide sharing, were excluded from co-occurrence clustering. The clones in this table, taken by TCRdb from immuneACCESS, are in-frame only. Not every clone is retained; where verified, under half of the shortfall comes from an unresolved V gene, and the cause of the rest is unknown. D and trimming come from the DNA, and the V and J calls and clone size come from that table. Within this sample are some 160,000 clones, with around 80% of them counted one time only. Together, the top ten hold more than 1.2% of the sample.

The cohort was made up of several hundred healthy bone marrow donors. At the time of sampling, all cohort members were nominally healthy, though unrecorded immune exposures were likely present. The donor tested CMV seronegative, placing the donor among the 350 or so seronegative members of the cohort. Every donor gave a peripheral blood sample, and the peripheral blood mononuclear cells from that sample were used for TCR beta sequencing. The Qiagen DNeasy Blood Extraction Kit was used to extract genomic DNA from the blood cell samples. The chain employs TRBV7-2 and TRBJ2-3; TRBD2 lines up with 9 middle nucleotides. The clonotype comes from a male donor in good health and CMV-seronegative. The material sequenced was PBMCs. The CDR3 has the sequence CASSLRGGATDTQYF. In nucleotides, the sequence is TGTGCCAGCAGCTTACGCGGGGGGGCGACAGATACGCAGTATTTT.